The clone carrying this TCR beta chain has a count of ten or more. Its antigen remains unidentified. The sample comes from a study of regulatory T cells in long-lasting Graves disease. Study findings and constraints: A limited number of samples was an acknowledged limitation.

The time point denotes: newly diagnosed GD, antithyroid drugs for less than 3 months. The TCR library was made from RNA that had been extracted from PBMCs in TRIzol. Through Arm-PCR of CDR3 regions and iRepertoire HTBI primers, TCR beta libraries were built. TCRdb ran MiXCR on the multiplex PCR reads and lists one entry per CDR3 protein. Among about 350,000 distinct CDR3 sequences, approximately 15% were seen once, and the ten largest hold about 27%. The ends were cut back, 5 bases at V and 1 base at J, with 11 bases in the middle. The CDR3 is 14 residues long. The same data also contributed to another study, on T cells in Graves' hyperthyroidism and ophthalmopathy.

The gene calls are TRBV12-3 or TRBV12-4 and TRBJ1-1; D may be TRBD1 (5 bases). The clonotype originates from a man aged 35 to 55 with Graves disease. Here the sequenced sample was peripheral blood mononuclear cells (PBMCs), taken at new diagnosis, from a patient treated with antithyroid drugs. The CDR3 region is CASSNRRTNTEAFF. In DNA form, the CDR3 reads TGTGCCAGCAGTAACAGGAGGACGAACACTGAAGCTTTCTTT.